The next 26 T cell receptor beta chains were all read from a single sample in a study of neurological immune-mediated disorders. Via MiXCR, TCRdb re-called the 5' RACE reads, giving one row per CDR3 protein. The repertoire includes 69,000 or so distinct CDR3 sequences, roughly 4.4% of them detected once, and roughly 2% sits in the top ten. Sequencing input: PBMCs. Receptor source: a woman in her 70s with multiple sclerosis.

This clonotype came up many times. The chain employs TRBV25-1 and TRBJ2-7; the match to TRBD1 covers 10 bases. The V segment lost 0 bases and the J segment 1 base; nucleotides outside the gene matches: 6. The CDR3 has 17 amino acids. The V gene's germline CDR1 is MGHDK and CDR2 SYGVNS. The CDR3 region has the DNA TGTGCCAGCAGTGAATATATTGGGACAGGGGAATCCTACGAGCAGTACTTC. This gives the protein CASSEYIGTGESYEQYF.

This clonotype showed up many times. This chain joins TRBV29-1 and TRBJ1-1; D may be TRBD1 (6 bases). With 3 bases removed from V and 1 base from J, the gap between germline ends came to 12 bases. Looked up from germline, CDR1 is SQVTM and CDR2 is ANQGSEA. The CDR3 covers 14 residues. CDR3 sequence reads: CSVDSQGRNTEAFF. CDR3 in DNA: TGCAGCGTTGACTCCCAGGGGCGGAACACTGAAGCTTTCTTT. The full variable domain, rest sourced from reference TRBV29-1 and TRBJ1-1, is SAVISQKPSRDICQRGTSLTIQCQVDSQVTMMFWYRQQPGQSLTLIATANQGSEATYESGFVIDKFPISRPNLTFSTLTVSNMSPEDSSIYLCSVDSQGRNTEAFFGQGTRLTVV.

V is TRBV6-2 or TRBV6-3 and J is TRBJ1-6; no definite D call. The CDR3 has 11 residues. Per germline, CDR1 MNHEY and CDR2 SVGEGT. V lost 2 bases and J lost 12, with 5 bases in between. The CDR3 nucleotides are TGTGCCAGCAGTTACGGGAAACCCCTCCACTTT. It yields the protein CASSYGKPLHF.

This clonotype was seen repeatedly, ten times or more. The chain couples TRBV4-3 to TRBJ1-4; 9 nucleotides align to TRBD1. The V segment lost 1 base and the J segment 7 bases; nucleotides outside the gene matches: 13. This CDR3 has 18 amino acids. Germline assignment: CDR1 LGHNA and CDR2 YSLEER. The CDR3 is CASSQGGGVTGGLEKLFF. The DNA for the CDR3 is TGCGCCAGCAGCCAAGGTGGTGGCGTGACAGGGGGTCTTGAAAAACTGTTTTTT.

This clonotype was observed many times. The chain has TRBV20-1 and TRBJ2-3; TRBD2 matches at 10 bases. The CDR3 covers 14 residues. V lost 3 bases, J lost 5 bases, and 5 bases stayed unmatched. From germline, CDR1 is DFQATT and CDR2 SNEGSKA (reference sequence). The CDR3: CSARSLAGVDTQYF. DNA for the CDR3: TGCAGTGCTAGGAGCCTAGCGGGAGTAGATACGCAGTATTTT.

In this sample, this clonotype turned up many times. The J gene is TRBJ2-3, the V gene TRBV7-2, with TRBD2 matching over 11 bases. J gave up 5 bases and V 7 bases, and 5 bases lay outside the gene matches. Germline CDR1 is SGHTA and CDR2 is FQGNSA. The CDR3 is 14 residues long. This CDR3 is CASTDSGREDTQYF. CDR3 nucleotides: TGTGCCAGCACCGATAGCGGGAGGGAAGATACGCAGTATTTT. Variable domain in full (rest from reference TRBV7-2 and TRBJ2-3): GAGVSQSPSNKVTEKGKDVELRCDPISGHTALYWYRQSLGQGLEFLIYFQGNSAPDKSGLPSDRFSAERTGGSVSTLTIQRTQQEDSAVYLCASTDSGREDTQYFGPGTRLTVL.

This clonotype was observed many times. J is TRBJ2-7 and V is TRBV5-1, with 8 nucleotides matching TRBD1. CDR1 is SGHRS and CDR2 is YFSETQ in the germline V gene. This CDR3 is 13 amino acids long. V was clipped by 6 bases and J by 2 bases; unmatched bases: 4. The CDR3 region has the DNA TGCGCCAGCATCCTGACAGGGGCCTACGAGCAGTACTTC. Amino acid sequence: CASILTGAYEQYF.

This clonotype was counted between two and nine times. The rearrangement joins TRBV30 to TRBJ1-2, with 7 bases matching TRBD1. V shed 2 bases, J shed 8 bases, and the junction held 5 bases outside the gene matches. The CDR3 sequence is 12 residues long. Germline CDR1 GTSNPN, CDR2 SVGIG (reference sequence). CDR3 sequence: CAWSRQGWGYTF. CDR3 sequence (DNA): TGTGCCTGGAGTAGACAGGGATGGGGCTACACCTTC.

In this sample, this clonotype turned up many times. This chain joins TRBV27 and TRBJ2-7; possibly TRBD1 or TRBD2 for D (5 bases each). The germline gives CDR1 MNHEY, CDR2 SMNVEV (reference sequence). The CDR3 has 16 amino acids. Trimming stripped 1 base from V and 3 bases from J, with 16 bases between. CDR3 sequence (DNA): TGTGCCAGCAGTTTATTCCCGGGGAATAGGGGCTACGAGCAGTACTTC. It specifies CASSLFPGNRGYEQYF.

This clonotype came up many times. The chain uses TRBV4-1 and TRBJ1-5; no firm D call. Germline CDR1 MGHRA, CDR2 YSYEKL. V was shortened by 0 bases and J by 7 bases, with 10 bases between the two germline ends. There are 14 residues in the CDR3. CDR3 bases: TGCGCCAGCAGCCAAGATGCTCCTAGGCAGCCCCAGCATTTT. Protein sequence: CASSQDAPRQPQHF.

This clonotype has at least ten counts. The V gene is TRBV6-2 or TRBV6-3, the J gene TRBJ2-3; D is undetermined. Germline CDR1 and CDR2: MNHEY and SVGEGT. Trimming pared 6 bases from V and 0 bases from J, leaving 16 bases between. The CDR3 contains 16 residues. The CDR3 DNA is TGTGCCAGCAGGCCCACTGGACGGTCTAGCACAGATACGCAGTATTTT. Protein: CASRPTGRSSTDTQYF.

This clonotype showed up many times. The CDR3 protein is CSARNPAGVSSYNEQFF. The CDR3 region has the DNA TGCAGTGCTAGAAACCCGGCGGGCGTGAGCTCCTACAATGAGCAGTTCTTC. The chain is built from TRBV20-1 and TRBJ2-1; maybe TRBD2 (5 bases). V lost 2 bases, J lost 0 bases, and 17 bases lay in between. This CDR3 contains 17 residues. CDR1 is DFQATT and CDR2 is SNEGSKA in the germline V gene (reference sequence).

This chain connects TRBV7-2 to TRBJ2-1; D gene ambiguous. Looked up from germline, CDR1 is SGHTA and CDR2 is FQGNSA. The V end was cut by 1 base, the J end by 10 bases, with 8 bases between. This CDR3 is 12 amino acids long. The CDR3 coding sequence is TGTGCCAGCAGCTTAGAATTGTGGGAGCAGTTCTTC. Its translation is CASSLELWEQFF.

This clonotype was seen at least ten times. The chain links TRBV5-1 to TRBJ1-1; D perhaps matches TRBD1 (6 bases). The V end lost 4 bases, the J end lost 0 bases, and 10 bases lay between the germline ends. CDR3 length equals 14 residues. In germline, CDR1 is SGHRS, CDR2 YFSETQ. CDR3 bases: TGCGCCAGCAGCACTGGACAGATGAACACTGAAGCTTTCTTT. The encoded protein is CASSTGQMNTEAFF.

This clonotype was detected ten times or more. V and J are TRBV4-1 and TRBJ1-1; TRBD1 matches at 8 bases. The CDR3 spans 14 residues. CDR1 MGHRA and CDR2 YSYEKL come from the germline V gene. With 0 bases clipped from V and 6 bases from J, the junction kept 3 bases outside the gene matches. CDR3 protein: CASSQERQGSEAFF. CDR3 nucleotides: TGCGCCAGCAGCCAAGAAAGACAGGGGTCTGAAGCTTTCTTT.

The rearrangement uses TRBV5-5 and TRBJ1-1, with D hard to call. CDR3 length: 16 amino acids. Germline values: CDR1 SGHKS, CDR2 YYEKEE (reference sequence). Trimming stripped 0 bases from V and 5 bases from J, with 17 bases between. The CDR3 loop reads CASSLGLSPGRTEAFF. The CDR3 DNA reads TGTGCCAGCAGCTTGGGGCTTAGTCCGGGGAGGACTGAAGCTTTCTTT.

This clonotype was found many times. J is TRBJ2-1 and V is TRBV5-1; 11 nucleotides align to TRBD1. J lost 7 bases, V lost 4 bases, and 7 bases had no gene match. The germline V gene has CDR1 SGHRS and CDR2 YFSETQ. CDR3 length: 15 residues. Here the CDR3 reads CASSPRTGGENEQFF. The CDR3 bases are TGCGCCAGCAGCCCGCGGACAGGGGGCGAAAATGAGCAGTTCTTC.

Ten or more counts support this clonotype. The V and J genes are TRBV20-1 and TRBJ1-4, with D uncertain. Germline CDR1 and CDR2: DFQATT and SNEGSKA (reference sequence). V lost 4 bases to trimming and J lost 8 bases, with 8 bases between them. The CDR3 is 11 amino acids. The CDR3 region has the DNA TGCAGTGCTAAGGAGGGAGAAAAACTGTTTTTT. This gives the protein CSAKEGEKLFF.

J is TRBJ2-2 and V is TRBV9, with D perhaps matching TRBD2 (6 bases). Trimming shortened V by 3 bases and J by 7 bases, and 13 bases separated the two germline ends. The CDR3 has 14 residues. Germline V CDR1 and CDR2: SGDLS, YYNGEE. This CDR3 is CASSGRLDYGELFF. In nucleotides, the CDR3 is TGTGCCAGCAGCGGACGACTAGATTACGGGGAGCTGTTTTTT.

This clonotype showed up many times. The chain couples TRBV3-1 to TRBJ1-1; unclear D gene. Germline V gene lookup returns CDR1 LGHDT and CDR2 YNNKEL (reference sequence). This CDR3 contains 14 residues. V was clipped by 0 bases and J by 1 base, with 6 bases between them. The DNA for the CDR3 is TGTGCCAGCAGCCAAGACTCGGAGAACACTGAAGCTTTCTTT. Translated, it gives CASSQDSENTEAFF.

At least ten counts were recorded for this clonotype. The genes are TRBV12-3 or TRBV12-4 and TRBJ1-6; the D is unclear. The CDR3 runs to 13 residues. The germline V and J ends were trimmed by 2 bases and 7 bases, with 6 bases remaining between them. The CDR3 loop is CASSLRLNSPLHF. The CDR3 DNA follows: TGTGCCAGCAGTTTAAGGCTCAATTCACCCCTCCACTTT.

Remarks on this clonotype: Lacking the conserved final phenylalanine or tryptophan, this CDR3 likely reflects a read error. The CDR3 loop reads CASSSISGTYNEQFN. CDR3 sequence (DNA): TGTGCCAGCAGCTCCATTAGCGGGACGTACAATGAGCAGTTCAAC. This chain connects TRBV5-6 to TRBJ2-1; 8 positions match TRBD2. Germline V lookup: CDR1 SGHDT, CDR2 YYEEEE. The CDR3 consists of 15 residues. The junction had 6 bases not matched to a gene; V was cut back by 3 bases and J by 4 bases.

The rearrangement links TRBV7-9 to TRBJ2-3; tentative D call: TRBD1 (6 bases). CDR3 size: 15 residues. Germline CDR1 reads SEHNR; CDR2 reads FQNEAQ (reference sequence). V lost 0 bases, J lost 4 bases, and 11 bases lay in between. The CDR3 DNA is TGTGCCAGCAGCTTAGCCCTAGGACAGCCAGATACGCAGTATTTT. Translating gives CASSLALGQPDTQYF.

This clonotype has ten or more counts. This chain connects TRBV25-1 to TRBJ2-7; TRBD1 matches 11 bases. The germline gives CDR1 MGHDK, CDR2 SYGVNS. V dropped 2 bases and J dropped 3; count of bases not matched to a gene: 3. The CDR3 is 15 residues long. CDR3: CASSEAGTGGYEQYF. CDR3 DNA sequence: TGTGCCAGCAGTGAAGCTGGGACAGGGGGCTACGAGCAGTACTTC.

In this sample, this clonotype turned up many times. The J gene is TRBJ1-2, the V gene TRBV9; D remains ambiguous. The CDR3 runs 13 residues. From germline, CDR1 is SGDLS and CDR2 YYNGEE. The ends were cut back, 0 bases at V and 7 bases at J, with 10 bases in the middle. The CDR3 protein is CASSVVGDGGYTF. CDR3 nucleotides: TGTGCCAGCAGCGTAGTCGGGGATGGTGGCTACACCTTC. The complete variable domain, with remaining parts taken from reference TRBV9 and TRBJ1-2, reads DSGVTQTPKHLITATGQRVTLRCSPRSGDLSVYWYQQSLDQGLQFLIQYYNGEERAKGNILERFSAQQFPDLHSELNLSSLELGDSALYFCASSVVGDGGYTFGSGTRLTVV.

At least ten counts were recorded for this clonotype. The chain has TRBV6-5 and TRBJ2-1; 8 bases are shared with TRBD2. The V gene end was trimmed by 7 bases and the J gene end by 4 bases; junction bases not matched to a gene: 6. The CDR3 is 14 amino acids. Germline V lookup: CDR1 MNHEY, CDR2 SVGAGI. The CDR3 sequence is CASTSGTRYNEQFF. The CDR3 DNA follows: TGTGCCAGCACCTCAGGGACTAGGTACAATGAGCAGTTCTTC.